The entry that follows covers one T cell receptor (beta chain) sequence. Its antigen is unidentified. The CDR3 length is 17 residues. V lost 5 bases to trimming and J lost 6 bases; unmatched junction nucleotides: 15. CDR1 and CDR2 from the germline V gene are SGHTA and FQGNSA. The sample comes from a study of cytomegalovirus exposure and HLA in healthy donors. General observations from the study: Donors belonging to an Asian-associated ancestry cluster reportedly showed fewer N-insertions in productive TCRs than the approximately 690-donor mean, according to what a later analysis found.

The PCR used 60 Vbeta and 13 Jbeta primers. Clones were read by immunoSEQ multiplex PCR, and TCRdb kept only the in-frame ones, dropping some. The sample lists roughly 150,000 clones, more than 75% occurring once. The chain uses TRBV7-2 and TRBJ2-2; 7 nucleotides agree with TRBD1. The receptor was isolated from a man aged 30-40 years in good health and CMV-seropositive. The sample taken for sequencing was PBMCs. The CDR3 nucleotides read TGTGCCAGCAGCAAACGACAGGGACCGGGAATGGCCGGGGAGCTGTTTTTT. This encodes CASSKRQGPGMAGELFF. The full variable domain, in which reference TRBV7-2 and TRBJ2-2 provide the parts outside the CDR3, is GAGVSQSPSNKVTEKGKDVELRCDPISGHTALYWYRQSLGQGLEFLIYFQGNSAPDKSGLPSDRFSAERTGGSVSTLTIQRTQQEDSAVYLCASSKRQGPGMAGELFFGEGSRLTVL.